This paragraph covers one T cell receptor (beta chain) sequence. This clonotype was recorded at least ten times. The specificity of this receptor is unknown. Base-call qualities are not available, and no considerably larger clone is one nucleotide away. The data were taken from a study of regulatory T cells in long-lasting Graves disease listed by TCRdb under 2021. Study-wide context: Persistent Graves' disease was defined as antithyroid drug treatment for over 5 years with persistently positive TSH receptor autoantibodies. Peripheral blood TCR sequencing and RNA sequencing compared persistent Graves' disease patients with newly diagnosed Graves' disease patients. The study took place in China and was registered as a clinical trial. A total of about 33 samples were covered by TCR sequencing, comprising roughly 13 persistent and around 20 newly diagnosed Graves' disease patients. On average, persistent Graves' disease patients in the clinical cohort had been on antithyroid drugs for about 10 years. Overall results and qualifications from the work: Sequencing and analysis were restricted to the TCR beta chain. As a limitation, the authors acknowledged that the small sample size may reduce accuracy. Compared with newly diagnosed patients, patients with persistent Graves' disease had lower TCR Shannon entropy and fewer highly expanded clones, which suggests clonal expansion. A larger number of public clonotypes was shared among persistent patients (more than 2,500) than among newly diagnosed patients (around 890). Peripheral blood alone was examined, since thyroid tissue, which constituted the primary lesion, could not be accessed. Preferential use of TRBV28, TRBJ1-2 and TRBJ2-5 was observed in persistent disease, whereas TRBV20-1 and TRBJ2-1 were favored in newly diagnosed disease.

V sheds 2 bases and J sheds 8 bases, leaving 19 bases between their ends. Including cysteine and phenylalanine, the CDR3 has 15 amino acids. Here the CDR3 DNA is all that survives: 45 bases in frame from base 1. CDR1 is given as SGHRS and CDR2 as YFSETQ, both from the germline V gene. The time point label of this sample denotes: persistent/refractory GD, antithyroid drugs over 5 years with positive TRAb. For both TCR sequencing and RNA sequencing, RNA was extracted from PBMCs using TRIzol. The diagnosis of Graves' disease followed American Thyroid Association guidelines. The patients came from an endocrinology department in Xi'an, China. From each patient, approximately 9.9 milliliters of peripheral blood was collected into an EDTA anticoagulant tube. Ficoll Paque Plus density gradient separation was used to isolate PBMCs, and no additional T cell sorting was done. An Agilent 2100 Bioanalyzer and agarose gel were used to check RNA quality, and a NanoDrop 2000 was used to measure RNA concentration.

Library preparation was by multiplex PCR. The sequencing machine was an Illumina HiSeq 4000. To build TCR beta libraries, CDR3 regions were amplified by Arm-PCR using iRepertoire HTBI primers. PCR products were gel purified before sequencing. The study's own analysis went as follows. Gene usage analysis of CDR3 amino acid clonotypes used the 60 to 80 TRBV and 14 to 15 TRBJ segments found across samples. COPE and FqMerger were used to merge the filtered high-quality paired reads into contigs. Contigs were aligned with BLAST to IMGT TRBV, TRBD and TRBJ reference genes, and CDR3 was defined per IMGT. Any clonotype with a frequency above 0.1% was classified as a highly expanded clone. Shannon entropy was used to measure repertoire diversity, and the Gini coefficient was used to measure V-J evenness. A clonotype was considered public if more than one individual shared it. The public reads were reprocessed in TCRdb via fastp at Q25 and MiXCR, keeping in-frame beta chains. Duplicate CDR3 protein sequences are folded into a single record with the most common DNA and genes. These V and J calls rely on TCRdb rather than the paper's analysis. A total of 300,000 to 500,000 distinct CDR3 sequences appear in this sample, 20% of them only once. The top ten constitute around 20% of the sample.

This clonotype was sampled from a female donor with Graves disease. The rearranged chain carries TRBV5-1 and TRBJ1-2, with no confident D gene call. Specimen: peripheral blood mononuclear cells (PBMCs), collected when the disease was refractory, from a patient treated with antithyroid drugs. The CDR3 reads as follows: CASSFSGGELGGYTF. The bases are TGCGCCAGCAGCTTTTCGGGCGGAGAGCTAGGCGGCTACACCTTC.